This T cell receptor beta chain appears in the sequencing data of a study of blood T cell repertoires in COVID-19. Study-wide background: Nucleic acid was either cDNA or gDNA, and it came from T cells, B-cell-depleted T cells, or PBMCs.

Methods used by the authors: From reference gene primer amplification, estimates of nucleated cell counts were derived. TCRdb's copy holds only in-frame clones and misses some; the assay was immunoSEQ multiplex PCR. The V and J calls and clone size come from that table; D and trimming were worked out from the DNA. This sample has about 270,000 clones; roughly 90% occur once, and the top ten carry under 3.5%. V lost 4 bases to trimming and J lost 2 bases, with 11 bases between them. Germline V gives CDR1 SEHNR, CDR2 FQNEAQ (reference sequence). The CDR3 consists of 14 residues. Cohort allocation depended upon clinical history that participants reported.

What was sequenced was PBMCs or T cells enriched from blood (not recorded which). The TCR sequence derives from a woman aged 45-65 years who had recovered from COVID-19. V is TRBV7-9 and J is TRBJ2-5; TRBD2 might be the D (6 bases). This CDR3 reads CASSYERAQETQYF. CDR3 sequence (DNA): TGTGCCAGCAGCTATGAGCGGGCGCAAGAGACCCAGTACTTC.